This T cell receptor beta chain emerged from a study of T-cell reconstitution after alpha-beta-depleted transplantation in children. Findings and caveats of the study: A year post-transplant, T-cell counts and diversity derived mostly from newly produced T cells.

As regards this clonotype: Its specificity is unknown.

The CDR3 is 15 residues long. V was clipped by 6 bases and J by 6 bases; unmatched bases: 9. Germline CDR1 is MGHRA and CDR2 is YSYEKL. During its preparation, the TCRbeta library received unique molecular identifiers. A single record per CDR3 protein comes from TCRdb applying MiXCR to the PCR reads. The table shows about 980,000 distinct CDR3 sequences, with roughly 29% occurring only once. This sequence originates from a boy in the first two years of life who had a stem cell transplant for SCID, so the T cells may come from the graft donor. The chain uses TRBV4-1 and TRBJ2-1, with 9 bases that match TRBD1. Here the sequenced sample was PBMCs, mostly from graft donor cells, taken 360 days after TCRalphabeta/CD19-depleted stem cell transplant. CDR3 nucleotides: TGCGCCAGCAGTAGGCCGGGACAGGGATCCAATGAGCAGTTCTTC. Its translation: CASSRPGQGSNEQFF.